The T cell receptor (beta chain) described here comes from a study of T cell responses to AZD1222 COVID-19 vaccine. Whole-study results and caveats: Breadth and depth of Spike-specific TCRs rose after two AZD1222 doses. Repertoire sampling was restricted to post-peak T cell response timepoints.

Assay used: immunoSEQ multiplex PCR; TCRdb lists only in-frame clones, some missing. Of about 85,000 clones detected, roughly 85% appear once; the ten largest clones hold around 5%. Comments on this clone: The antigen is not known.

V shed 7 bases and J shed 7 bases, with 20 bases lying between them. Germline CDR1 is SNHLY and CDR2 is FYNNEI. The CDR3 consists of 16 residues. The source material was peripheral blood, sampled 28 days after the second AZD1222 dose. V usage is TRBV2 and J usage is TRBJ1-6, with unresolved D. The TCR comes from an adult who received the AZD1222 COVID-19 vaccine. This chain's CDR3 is CASKGSRTSNNSPLHF. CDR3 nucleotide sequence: TGTGCCAGCAAAGGGTCTCGTACCTCTAACAATTCACCCCTCCACTTT.